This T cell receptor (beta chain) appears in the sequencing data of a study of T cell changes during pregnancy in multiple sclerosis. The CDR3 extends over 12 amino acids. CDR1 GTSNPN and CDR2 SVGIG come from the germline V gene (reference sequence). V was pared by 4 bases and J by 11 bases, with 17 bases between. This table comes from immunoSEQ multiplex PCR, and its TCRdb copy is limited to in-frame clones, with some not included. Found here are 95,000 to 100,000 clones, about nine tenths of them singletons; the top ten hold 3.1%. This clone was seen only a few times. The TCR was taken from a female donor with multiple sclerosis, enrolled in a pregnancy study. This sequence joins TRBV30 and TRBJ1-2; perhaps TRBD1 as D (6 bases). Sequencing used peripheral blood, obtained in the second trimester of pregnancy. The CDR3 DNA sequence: TGTGCCTGGAACTCCCAACAGGGCCCGTACACCTTC. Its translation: CAWNSQQGPYTF. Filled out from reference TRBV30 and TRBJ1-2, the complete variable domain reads SQTIHQWPATLVQPVGSPLSLECTVEGTSNPNLYWYRQAAGRGLQLLFYSVGIGQISSEVPQNLSASRPQDRQFILSSKKLLLSDSGFYLCAWNSQQGPYTFGSGTRLTVV.